The rows below give T cell receptor beta chains drawn from one sample of a study of blood T cell repertoires in COVID-19. The data were produced by immunoSEQ multiplex PCR, yet TCRdb's version contains in-frame clones alone and is incomplete. The table lists roughly 80,000 clones, over 65% of them singletons. The sequencing input was peripheral blood. The source is a human donor in a cohort sampled during active COVID-19. The CDR3 runs from the conserved cysteine through the conserved F or W. Each record gives: CDR3 protein, CDR3 DNA, clone size, J gene, D gene, V gene. The D gene is left open where the match is weak. Only some rows state a clone size, as once, few, many or a class for expanded clones.

CASSLPGGDEQYF,TGTGCCAGCAGTTTGCCCGGGGGGGACGAGCAGTACTTC,once,TRBJ2-7,TRBD2,TRBV12-3/TRBV12-4
CASSVPPASGGNEQFF,TGTGCCAGCAGCGTACCCCCCGCTAGCGGGGGTAATGAGCAGTTCTTC,.,TRBJ2-1,TRBD2,TRBV7-8
CASSPPRGKAPYEQYF,TGTGCCAGCAGCCCACCCAGGGGGAAGGCGCCGTACGAGCAGTACTTC,.,TRBJ2-7,TRBD1,TRBV3-1/TRBV3-2
CASSLALGQVGNYGYTF,TGTGCCAGCAGCTTAGCCCTCGGACAGGTCGGAAACTATGGCTACACCTTC,.,TRBJ1-2,TRBD1,TRBV13
CASSVEGLGGGEQYF,TGTGCCAGTAGTGTCGAAGGGTTAGGCGGAGGGGAGCAGTACTTC,.,TRBJ2-7,.,TRBV19
CATYKGGELFF,TGTGCCACCTACAAGGGGGGGGAGCTGTTTTTT,.,TRBJ2-2,.,TRBV24-1
CASSEDQGWQPQHF,TGTGCCAGCAGTGAAGACCAGGGGTGGCAGCCCCAGCATTTT,.,TRBJ1-5,.,TRBV2
CASTSLGTEGNQPQHF,TGTGCCAGTACCAGCTTGGGGACAGAGGGCAATCAGCCCCAGCATTTT,.,TRBJ1-5,TRBD1,TRBV19
CASSFWGETEAFF,TGTGCCAGCAGTTTCTGGGGGGAGACTGAAGCTTTCTTT,once,TRBJ1-1,.,TRBV6-5
CASMPSGNTGELFF,TGCGCCAGCATGCCTAGCGGCAACACCGGGGAGCTGTTTTTT,.,TRBJ2-2,TRBD2,TRBV5-1
CASSLIDYYGYTF,TGTGCCAGCAGTCTGATAGATTACTATGGCTACACCTTC,.,TRBJ1-2,.,TRBV28
CASSSGTGSYEQYF,TGTGCCAGCAGCTCAGGGACAGGCTCCTACGAGCAGTACTTC,few,TRBJ2-7,TRBD1,TRBV11-2
CASKAYTGELFF,TGTGCCAGCAAAGCGTACACCGGGGAGCTGTTTTTT,.,TRBJ2-2,.,TRBV25-1
CASSSQGGGNTIYF,TGTGCCAGCAGCTCGCAGGGGGGAGGAAACACCATATATTTT,once,TRBJ1-3,TRBD1,TRBV7-9
CASRTSGSTDTQYF,TGTGCCAGTAGGACTAGCGGTAGCACAGATACGCAGTATTTT,.,TRBJ2-3,TRBD2,TRBV19
CASSSNREGEQYF,TGTGCCAGCAGCTCGAACAGGGAGGGCGAGCAGTACTTC,.,TRBJ2-7,.,TRBV7-3
CATSPTRTASYGYTF,TGTGCCACCAGCCCAACCCGGACAGCTAGCTATGGCTACACCTTC,.,TRBJ1-2,.,TRBV15
CASSLQRGGRNEQFF,TGTGCCAGCAGCTTGCAGCGGGGGGGCAGGAATGAGCAGTTCTTC,.,TRBJ2-1,TRBD2,TRBV5-4
CASNEAGGPREQFF,TGTGCCAGCAATGAAGCGGGGGGGCCACGGGAGCAGTTCTTC,once,TRBJ2-1,TRBD2,TRBV4-2
CASSSISNQPQHF,TGCGCCAGCAGCTCAATCAGCAATCAGCCCCAGCATTTT,.,TRBJ1-5,.,TRBV5-1
CASSTGQGLGEKLFF,TGTGCCAGTAGTACCGGACAGGGGCTCGGTGAAAAACTGTTTTTT,.,TRBJ1-4,TRBD1,TRBV19
CASSLEAVYGYTF,TGTGCCAGCAGTTTAGAGGCGGTCTATGGCTACACCTTC,.,TRBJ1-2,.,TRBV28
CASSFHGLAGEETQYF,TGTGCCAGCAGCTTCCACGGACTAGCGGGAGAAGAGACCCAGTACTTC,.,TRBJ2-5,TRBD2,TRBV2
CASSHRGKNEKLFF,TGTGCCAGCAGCCACAGGGGCAAAAATGAAAAACTGTTTTTT,.,TRBJ1-4,.,TRBV14
CASSFSGGLLEQYF,TGCGCCAGCAGCTTTAGCGGGGGGCTTTTAGAGCAGTACTTC,.,TRBJ2-7,TRBD2,TRBV5-1
CASSYGGGTDTQYF,TGTGCCAGCAGTTACGGGGGGGGCACAGATACGCAGTATTTT,.,TRBJ2-3,TRBD2,TRBV6-5
CASREISTTGPGVREQYF,TGTGCCAGCAGAGAAATCTCGACCACAGGTCCGGGGGTTAGGGAGCAGTACTTC,.,TRBJ2-7,.,TRBV7-9
CASSGDRGRNYEQYF,TGTGCCAGCAGTGGGGACAGGGGAAGAAACTACGAGCAGTACTTC,.,TRBJ2-7,TRBD1,TRBV25-1
CAISESGQGNNQPQHF,TGTGCCATCAGTGAGTCAGGGCAGGGAAACAATCAGCCCCAGCATTTT,.,TRBJ1-5,.,TRBV10-3
CASRAFGEQYF,TGTGCCAGCAGGGCCTTCGGGGAGCAGTACTTC,.,TRBJ2-7,.,TRBV27
CSAQGSKAGNTIYF,TGCAGCGCTCAGGGAAGTAAGGCTGGAAACACCATATATTTT,.,TRBJ1-3,.,TRBV29-1
CASSGSYNSPLHF,TGTGCCAGCAGCGGCTCCTATAATTCACCCCTCCACTTT,.,TRBJ1-6,.,TRBV6-6
CASSIGQGGVYEQYF,TGTGCCAGTAGTATTGGGCAGGGCGGCGTCTACGAGCAGTACTTC,.,TRBJ2-7,.,TRBV19
CASGWRFSGANVLTF,TGTGCCAGCGGTTGGAGGTTTTCTGGGGCCAACGTCCTGACTTTC,.,TRBJ2-6,.,TRBV6-5
CASSVVGQGAYGYTF,TGTGCCAGCAGCGTAGTGGGACAGGGGGCATATGGCTACACCTTC,once,TRBJ1-2,TRBD1,TRBV9
CASSLPGAKNIQYF,TGTGCCAGCAGTTTACCGGGGGCCAAAAACATTCAGTACTTC,.,TRBJ2-4,.,TRBV28
CASSLDSYGYTF,TGTGCCAGCAGCCTGGACTCCTATGGCTACACCTTC,.,TRBJ1-2,.,TRBV5-6
CASSLGDSRAVGNEQFF,TGTGCCAGCAGCTTAGGGGACTCGAGGGCTGTTGGAAATGAGCAGTTCTTC,.,TRBJ2-1,.,TRBV7-9
CASSRANNYGYTF,TGTGCCAGCAGCCGAGCCAACAACTATGGCTACACCTTC,.,TRBJ1-2,.,TRBV3-1/TRBV3-2
CASRVGGFSYNEQFF,TGTGCCAGCAGGGTCGGAGGCTTCTCCTACAATGAGCAGTTCTTC,.,TRBJ2-1,.,TRBV2
CASSQARGTLDTQYF,TGTGCCAGCAGCCAAGCCAGGGGAACTTTGGATACGCAGTATTTT,.,TRBJ2-3,.,TRBV3-1/TRBV3-2
CASSLRQGSPRF,TGTGCCAGCAGTCTTAGGCAGGGGTCACCCCGCTTC,.,TRBJ1-2,.,TRBV12-3/TRBV12-4
CASSFNPAYEQYF,TGTGCCAGCAGTTTCAACCCAGCCTACGAGCAGTACTTC,.,TRBJ2-7,.,TRBV12-3/TRBV12-4
CASSSATGVSSPLHF,TGCGCCAGCAGCTCCGCGACAGGGGTGAGTTCACCCCTCCACTTT,.,TRBJ1-6,TRBD1,TRBV5-1
CASSQATITYNSPLHF,TGTGCCAGCAGCCAAGCGACAATCACGTATAATTCACCCCTCCACTTT,.,TRBJ1-6,.,TRBV3-1/TRBV3-2
CASSRPTESEKLFF,TGTGCCAGCAGCAGACCCACAGAGTCCGAAAAACTGTTTTTT,few,TRBJ1-4,.,TRBV9
CASSLLAGEGLAGYYEQYF,TGTGCCAGCAGTTTATTGGCAGGGGAGGGACTAGCGGGTTACTACGAGCAGTACTTC,.,TRBJ2-7,TRBD2,TRBV28